This T cell receptor beta chain came from a study of cytomegalovirus exposure and HLA in healthy donors. Study-wide results and limits: A later analysis showed TCR association rates differing by HLA locus, peaking at DRB1 and lowest at HLA-C. Because they were indistinguishable, some V segments, including TRBV6-2 and TRBV6-3, were excluded. Three CMV-associated chains were confirmed in vitro to be specific for CMV antigens.

V was pared by 5 bases and J by 7 bases, with 21 bases between. The CDR3 extends over 16 amino acids. Germline loops: CDR1 SGHVS, CDR2 FQNEAQ. A word on this clone: Its antigen remains unidentified.

In the PCR, 60 Vbeta and 13 Jbeta primers were used. In the study's own analysis: It was a later analysis that counted 75 million to 90 million unique TCR beta chains, of which about 10 million were shared. Generated by immunoSEQ multiplex PCR, the TCRdb table keeps only in-frame clones and is missing some. V and J calls plus clone size are reproduced from that table; the DNA served to infer D and trimming. The specimen's table records 150,000 to 200,000 clones. The V gene is TRBV7-8, the J gene TRBJ2-1, with no clear D. The clonotype was recovered from a man younger than 40 in good health and CMV-seronegative. Sequenced: PBMCs. DNA of the CDR3: TGTGCCAGCAGCCCCCTCTCTTTTGTTTCACTAAATGAGCAGTTCTTC. Translated, it gives CASSPLSFVSLNEQFF.